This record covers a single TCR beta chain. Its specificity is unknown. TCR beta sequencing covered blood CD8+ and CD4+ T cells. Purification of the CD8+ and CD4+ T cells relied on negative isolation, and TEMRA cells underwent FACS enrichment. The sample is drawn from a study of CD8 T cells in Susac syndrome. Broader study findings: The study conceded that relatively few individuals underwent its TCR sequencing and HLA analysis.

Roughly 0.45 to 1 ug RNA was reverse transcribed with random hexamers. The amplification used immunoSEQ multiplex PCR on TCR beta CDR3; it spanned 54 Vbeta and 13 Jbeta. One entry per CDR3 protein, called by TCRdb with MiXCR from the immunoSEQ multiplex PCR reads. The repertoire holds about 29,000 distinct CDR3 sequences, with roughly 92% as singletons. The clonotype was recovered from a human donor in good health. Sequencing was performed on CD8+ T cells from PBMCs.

The CDR3 nucleotides are TGCAGTGCCCGAGGGGGCGGTTCCTACGAGCAGTACTTC. This gives the protein CSARGGGSYEQYF. The gene calls are TRBV20-1 and TRBJ2-7; 7 nucleotides match TRBD1. CDR1 and CDR2 (germline): DFQATT, SNEGSKA (reference sequence). V gave up 6 bases and J gave up 1 base; unmatched junction bases: 6. There are 13 residues in the CDR3.